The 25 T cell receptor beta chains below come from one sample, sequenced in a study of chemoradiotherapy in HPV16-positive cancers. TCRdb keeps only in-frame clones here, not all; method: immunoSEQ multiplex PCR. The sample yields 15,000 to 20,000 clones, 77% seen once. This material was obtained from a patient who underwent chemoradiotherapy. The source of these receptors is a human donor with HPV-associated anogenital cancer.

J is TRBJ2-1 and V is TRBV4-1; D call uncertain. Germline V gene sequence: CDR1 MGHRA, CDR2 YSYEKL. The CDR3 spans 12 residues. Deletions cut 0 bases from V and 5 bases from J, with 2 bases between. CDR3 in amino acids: CASSQDHNEQFF. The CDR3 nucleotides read TGCGCCAGCAGCCAAGACCACAATGAGCAGTTCTTC.

The CDR3 DNA follows: TGTGCCAGCAGCCTGAACAGGGGGCCGGATCAGCCCCAGCATTTT. Its protein product is CASSLNRGPDQPQHF. The chain carries TRBV6-5 and TRBJ1-5; 9 bases are shared with TRBD1. V lost 6 bases, J lost 5 bases, and 8 bases stayed unmatched. This CDR3 has 15 residues. Germline CDR1 reads MNHEY; CDR2 reads SVGAGI.

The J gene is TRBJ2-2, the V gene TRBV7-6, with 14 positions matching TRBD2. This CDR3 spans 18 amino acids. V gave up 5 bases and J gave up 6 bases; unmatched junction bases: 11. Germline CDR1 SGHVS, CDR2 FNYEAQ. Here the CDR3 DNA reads TGTGCCAGCAGCCAGTCCGGGACTAGCGGGGGAAATGCCGGGGAGCTGTTTTTT. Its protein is CASSQSGTSGGNAGELFF.

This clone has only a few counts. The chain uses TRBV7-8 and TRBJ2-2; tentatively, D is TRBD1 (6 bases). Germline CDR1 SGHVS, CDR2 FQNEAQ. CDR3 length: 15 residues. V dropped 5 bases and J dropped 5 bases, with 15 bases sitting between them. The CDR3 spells CASSHPGHETGELFF. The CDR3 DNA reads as TGTGCCAGCAGCCACCCGGGACATGAGACCGGGGAGCTGTTTTTT.

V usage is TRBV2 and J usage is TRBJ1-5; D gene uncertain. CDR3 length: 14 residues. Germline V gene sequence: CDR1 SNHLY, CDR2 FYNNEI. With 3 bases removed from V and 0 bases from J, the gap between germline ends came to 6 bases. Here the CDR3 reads CASSDSHSNQPQHF. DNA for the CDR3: TGTGCCAGCAGTGACAGTCATAGCAATCAGCCCCAGCATTTT.

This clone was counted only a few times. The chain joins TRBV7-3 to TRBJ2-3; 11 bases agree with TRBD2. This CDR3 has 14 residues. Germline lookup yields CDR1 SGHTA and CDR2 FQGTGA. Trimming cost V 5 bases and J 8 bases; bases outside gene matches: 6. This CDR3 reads CASSSSGGVATQYF. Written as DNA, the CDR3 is TGTGCCAGCAGCAGTAGCGGGGGGGTCGCTACGCAGTATTTT.

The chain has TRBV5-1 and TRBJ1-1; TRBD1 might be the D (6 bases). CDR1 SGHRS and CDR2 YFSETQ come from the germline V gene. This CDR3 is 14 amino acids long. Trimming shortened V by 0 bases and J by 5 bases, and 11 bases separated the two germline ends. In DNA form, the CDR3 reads TGCGCCAGCAGCTTGGTGGGGGGCGGTACTGAAGCTTTCTTT. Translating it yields CASSLVGGGTEAFF. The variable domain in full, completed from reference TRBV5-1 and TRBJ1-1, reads KAGVTQTPRYLIKTRGQQVTLSCSPISGHRSVSWYQQTPGQGLQFLFEYFSETQRNKGNFPGRFSGRQFSNSRSEMNVSTLELGDSALYLCASSLVGGGTEAFFGQGTRLTVV.

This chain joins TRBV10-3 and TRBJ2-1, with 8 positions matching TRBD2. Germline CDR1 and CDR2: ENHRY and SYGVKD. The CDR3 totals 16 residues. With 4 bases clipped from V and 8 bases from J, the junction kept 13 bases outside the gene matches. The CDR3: CAISGQNGGGFDEQFF. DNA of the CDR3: TGTGCCATCAGTGGTCAAAATGGCGGGGGGTTCGATGAGCAGTTCTTC.

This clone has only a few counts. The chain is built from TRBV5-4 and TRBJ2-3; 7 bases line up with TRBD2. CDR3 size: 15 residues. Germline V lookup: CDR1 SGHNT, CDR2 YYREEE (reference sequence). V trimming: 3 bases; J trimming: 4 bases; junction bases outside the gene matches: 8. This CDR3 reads CASSSGLVGADTQYF. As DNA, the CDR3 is TGTGCCAGCAGCTCCGGACTAGTTGGCGCAGATACGCAGTATTTT. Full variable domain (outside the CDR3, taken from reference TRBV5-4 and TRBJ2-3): ETGVTQSPTHLIKTRGQQVTLRCSSQSGHNTVSWYQQALGQGPQFIFQYYREEENGRGNFPPRFSGLQFPNYSSELNVNALELDDSALYLCASSSGLVGADTQYFGPGTRLTVL.

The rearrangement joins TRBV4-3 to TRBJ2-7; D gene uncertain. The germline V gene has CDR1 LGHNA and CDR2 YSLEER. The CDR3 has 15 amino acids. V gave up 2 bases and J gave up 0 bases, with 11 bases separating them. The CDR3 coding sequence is TGCGCCAGCAGCCAAACATCCGGAAGCTCCTACGAGCAGTACTTC. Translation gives CASSQTSGSSYEQYF.

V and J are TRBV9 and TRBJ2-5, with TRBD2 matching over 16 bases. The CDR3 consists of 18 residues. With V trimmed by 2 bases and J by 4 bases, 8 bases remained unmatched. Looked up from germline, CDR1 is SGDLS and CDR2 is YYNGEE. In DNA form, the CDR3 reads TGTGCCAGCAGCGTTACCGGGACTAGCGGGGGGGGATCAGAGACCCAGTACTTC. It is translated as CASSVTGTSGGGSETQYF. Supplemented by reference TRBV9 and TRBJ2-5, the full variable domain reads DSGVTQTPKHLITATGQRVTLRCSPRSGDLSVYWYQQSLDQGLQFLIQYYNGEERAKGNILERFSAQQFPDLHSELNLSSLELGDSALYFCASSVTGTSGGGSETQYFGPGTRLLVL.

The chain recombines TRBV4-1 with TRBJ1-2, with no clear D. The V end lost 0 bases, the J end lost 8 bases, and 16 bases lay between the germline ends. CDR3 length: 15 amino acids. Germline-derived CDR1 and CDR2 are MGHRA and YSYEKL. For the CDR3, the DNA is TGCGCCAGCAGCCAAGATTTCGAGAGTATGGGCGGCTACACCTTC. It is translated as CASSQDFESMGGYTF.

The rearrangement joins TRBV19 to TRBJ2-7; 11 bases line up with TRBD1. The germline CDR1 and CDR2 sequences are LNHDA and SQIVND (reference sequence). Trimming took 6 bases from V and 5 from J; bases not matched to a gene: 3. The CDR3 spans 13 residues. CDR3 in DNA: TGTGCCAGTAGGGGACAGGGGGTGAACGAGCAGTACTTC. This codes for CASRGQGVNEQYF.

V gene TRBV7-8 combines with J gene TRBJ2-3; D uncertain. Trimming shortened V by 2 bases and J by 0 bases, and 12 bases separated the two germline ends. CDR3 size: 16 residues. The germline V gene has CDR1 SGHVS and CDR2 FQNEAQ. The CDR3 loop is CASSLLEARSTDTQYF. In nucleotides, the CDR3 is TGTGCCAGCAGCTTATTAGAGGCCAGGAGCACAGATACGCAGTATTTT.

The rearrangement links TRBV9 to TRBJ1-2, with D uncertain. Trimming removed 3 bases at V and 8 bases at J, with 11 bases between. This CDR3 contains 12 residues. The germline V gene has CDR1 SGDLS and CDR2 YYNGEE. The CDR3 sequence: CASSAVVGGYTF. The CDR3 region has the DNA TGTGCCAGCAGCGCAGTCGTGGGGGGCTACACCTTC.

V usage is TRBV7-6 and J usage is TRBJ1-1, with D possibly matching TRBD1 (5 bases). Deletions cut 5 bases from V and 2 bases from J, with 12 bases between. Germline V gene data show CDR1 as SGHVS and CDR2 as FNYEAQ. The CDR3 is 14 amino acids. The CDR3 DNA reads TGTGCCAGCAGCCAACGGGGACTTAACACTGAAGCTTTCTTT. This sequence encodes CASSQRGLNTEAFF.

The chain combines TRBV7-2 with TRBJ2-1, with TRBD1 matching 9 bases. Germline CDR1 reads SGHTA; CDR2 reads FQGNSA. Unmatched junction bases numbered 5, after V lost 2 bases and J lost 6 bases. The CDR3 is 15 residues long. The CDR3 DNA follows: TGTGCCAGCAGCTTACGCGGGACAGGGCTCAATGAGCAGTTCTTC. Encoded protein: CASSLRGTGLNEQFF.

The CDR3 is CATSRGHTSYEQYF. CDR3 sequence (DNA): TGTGCCACCAGCAGAGGCCACACCTCCTACGAGCAGTACTTC. The V and J genes are TRBV15 and TRBJ2-7; D unclear. Germline V gene sequence: CDR1 LNHNV, CDR2 YYDKDF (reference sequence). V was pared by 1 base and J by 0 bases, with 7 bases between. This CDR3 comprises 14 residues.

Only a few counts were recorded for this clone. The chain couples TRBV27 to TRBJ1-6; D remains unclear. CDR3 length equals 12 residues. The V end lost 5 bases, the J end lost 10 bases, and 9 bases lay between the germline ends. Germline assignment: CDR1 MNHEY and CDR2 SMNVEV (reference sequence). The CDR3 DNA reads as TGTGCCAGCAGTCCCCCCGGGTCACCCCTCCACTTT. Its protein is CASSPPGSPLHF.

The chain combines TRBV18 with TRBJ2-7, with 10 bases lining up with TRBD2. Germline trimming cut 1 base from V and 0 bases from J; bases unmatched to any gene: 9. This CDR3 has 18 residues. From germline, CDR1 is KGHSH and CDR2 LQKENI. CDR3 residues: CASSPLLAGVGASYEQYF. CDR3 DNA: TGTGCCAGCTCACCACTTCTAGCGGGGGTAGGGGCCTCCTACGAGCAGTACTTC.

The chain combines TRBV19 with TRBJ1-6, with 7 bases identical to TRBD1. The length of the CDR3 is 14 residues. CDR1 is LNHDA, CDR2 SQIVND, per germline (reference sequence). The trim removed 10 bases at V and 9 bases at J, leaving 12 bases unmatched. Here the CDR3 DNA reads TGTGCCACTTTGGGGACAGCGTCGTTTTCACCCCTCCACTTT. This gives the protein CATLGTASFSPLHF.

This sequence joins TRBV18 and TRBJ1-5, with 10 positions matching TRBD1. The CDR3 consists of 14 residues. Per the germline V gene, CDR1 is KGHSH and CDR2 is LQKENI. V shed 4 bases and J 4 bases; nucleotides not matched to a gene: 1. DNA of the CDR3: TGTGCCAGCTCACTGGACAGGGGGAATCAGCCCCAGCATTTT. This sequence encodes CASSLDRGNQPQHF.

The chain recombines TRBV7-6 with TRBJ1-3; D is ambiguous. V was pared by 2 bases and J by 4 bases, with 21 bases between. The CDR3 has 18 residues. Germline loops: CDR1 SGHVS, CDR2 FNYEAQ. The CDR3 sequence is CASSLSAAGRYYGNTIYF. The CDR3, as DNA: TGTGCCAGCAGCTTATCTGCAGCCGGTCGATACTACGGAAACACCATATATTTT.

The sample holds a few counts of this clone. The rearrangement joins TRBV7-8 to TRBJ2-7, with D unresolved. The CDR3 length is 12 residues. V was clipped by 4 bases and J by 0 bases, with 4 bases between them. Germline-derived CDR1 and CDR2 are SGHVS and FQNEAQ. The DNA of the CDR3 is TGTGCCAGCAGCTACCTCTCCTACGAGCAGTACTTC. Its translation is CASSYLSYEQYF.

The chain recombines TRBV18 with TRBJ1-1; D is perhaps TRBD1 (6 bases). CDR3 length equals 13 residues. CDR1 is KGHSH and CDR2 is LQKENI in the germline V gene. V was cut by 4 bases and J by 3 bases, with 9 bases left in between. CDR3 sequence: CASSLRQDTEAFF. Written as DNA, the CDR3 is TGTGCCAGCTCACTCCGACAGGACACTGAAGCTTTCTTT.